A single sample is the source of the 15 T cell receptor beta chains below, sequenced in a study of regulatory T cells in long-lasting Graves disease. Assembly of TCR beta libraries relied on iRepertoire HTBI primers together with Arm-PCR of CDR3 regions. TCRdb analysed the multiplex PCR reads with MiXCR anew, one entry per CDR3 protein. The data hold 650,000 to 850,000 distinct CDR3 sequences, with 25% to 30% observed a single time. Time point here: persistent/refractory GD, antithyroid drugs over 5 years with positive TRAb. PBMC-extracted RNA yielded the TCR library. Sequencing used peripheral blood mononuclear cells (PBMCs), obtained when the disease was refractory, from a patient treated with antithyroid drugs. The receptors were sampled from a female donor with Graves disease.

This clonotype appeared many times. V is TRBV11-3 and J is TRBJ2-2; 7 bases agree with TRBD2. The CDR3 runs to 14 residues. V lost 4 bases and J lost 6; bases outside the gene matches: 5. The germline gives CDR1 SGHNT, CDR2 YENEEA. CDR3 region: CASSSQTSSGELFF. In nucleotides, the CDR3 is TGTGCCAGCAGCTCCCAGACTAGCTCCGGGGAGCTGTTTTTT.

The table lists this clonotype with a few counts. J is TRBJ1-6 and V is TRBV10-3, with 8 bases fitting TRBD1. J lost 7 bases, V lost 5 bases, and 4 bases had no gene match. This CDR3 has 14 residues. The V gene's germline CDR1 is ENHRY and CDR2 SYGVKD. CDR3 region: CAISSDRDNSPLHF. CDR3 nucleotides: TGTGCCATCAGTTCGGACAGGGACAATTCACCCCTCCACTTT.

This chain connects TRBV20-1 to TRBJ1-2, with D uncertain. V was shortened by 4 bases and J by 8 bases, with 14 bases between the two germline ends. CDR3 length: 12 residues. CDR1 is DFQATT and CDR2 is SNEGSKA in the germline V gene (reference sequence). For the CDR3, the DNA is TGCAGTGCTATCCCGGGTCTCCGGGGCTACACCTTC. Protein: CSAIPGLRGYTF.

The rearrangement joins TRBV9 to TRBJ2-7; D gene ambiguous. Trimming removed 0 bases from V and 2 bases from J, with 9 bases in between. Germline CDR1 SGDLS, CDR2 YYNGEE. This CDR3 has 14 amino acids. As DNA, the CDR3 is TGTGCCAGCAGCGTAGCCCATTATACCTACGAGCAGTACTTC. Amino acid sequence: CASSVAHYTYEQYF.

The sample holds one count of this clonotype. This chain links TRBV6-1 with TRBJ2-1; 12 positions agree with TRBD2. V gave up 8 bases and J gave up 10 bases; unmatched junction bases: 3. Germline values: CDR1 MNHNS, CDR2 SASEGT. The CDR3 has 12 residues. CDR3 loop: CASSGLAGEQFF. The DNA of the CDR3 is TGTGCCAGCTCTGGACTAGCGGGAGAGCAGTTCTTC.

This clonotype has just a few counts. The genes are TRBV30 and TRBJ1-2; perhaps TRBD1 as D (6 bases). The germline V gene encodes CDR1 GTSNPN and CDR2 SVGIG (reference sequence). V lost 1 base and J lost 4, with 10 bases in between. The CDR3 spans 13 residues. The CDR3 DNA follows: TGTGCCTGGAGTGCCGGGACAACCTATGGCTACACCTTC. Protein product: CAWSAGTTYGYTF.

The V call is TRBV9, the J call TRBJ1-6, with a possible D match to TRBD1 (5 bases). Trimming removed 4 bases at V and 1 base at J, with 12 bases between. CDR3 length: 16 amino acids. Germline assignment: CDR1 SGDLS and CDR2 YYNGEE. The CDR3 region has the DNA TGTGCCAGCAGCCCGGGTTGGGGGTCCTATAATTCACCCCTCCACTTT. As protein: CASSPGWGSYNSPLHF. Complete variable domain (other parts from reference TRBV9 and TRBJ1-6): DSGVTQTPKHLITATGQRVTLRCSPRSGDLSVYWYQQSLDQGLQFLIQYYNGEERAKGNILERFSAQQFPDLHSELNLSSLELGDSALYFCASSPGWGSYNSPLHFGNGTRLTVT.

This clonotype was counted many times. The V and J genes are TRBV27 and TRBJ1-1; D not resolved. Per germline, CDR1 MNHEY and CDR2 SMNVEV (reference sequence). Trimming cost V 0 bases and J 0 bases, with 5 bases left between them. This CDR3 comprises 14 residues. Here the CDR3 DNA reads TGTGCCAGCAGTTTATCGGCCGTGAACACTGAAGCTTTCTTT. Translating it yields CASSLSAVNTEAFF.

The chain couples TRBV3-1 to TRBJ2-5; D is unclear. In germline, CDR1 is LGHDT, CDR2 YNNKEL (reference sequence). Trimming took 4 bases from V and 10 from J, leaving 13 bases between them. The CDR3 is 12 residues long. The CDR3, as DNA: TGTGCCAGCAGCCCGACTCTGACGGTCCAGTACTTC. The encoded protein is CASSPTLTVQYF.

Concerning this clonotype: A much larger clone lies one base from this, so it may be a read error. This sequence joins TRBV11-2 and TRBJ2-7, with D unclear. V lost 1 base and J lost 4, with 11 bases in between. Germline CDR1 is SGHAT and CDR2 is FQNNGV. This CDR3 comprises 14 residues. CDR3 protein: CASSLGPTTYEQYF. The CDR3 DNA is TGTGCCAGCAGCTTAGGGCCGACGACGTACGAGCAGTACTTC.

Ten or more counts support this clonotype. J is TRBJ1-4 and V is TRBV28; D gene unclear. The CDR3 is made up of 17 amino acids. The V end was cut by 3 bases, the J end by 0 bases, with 14 bases between. Germline lookup yields CDR1 MDHEN and CDR2 SYDVKM. The CDR3, as DNA: TGTGCCAGCAGTTTGGGCAGCAGCACAGCAACTAATGAAAAACTGTTTTTT. Its protein product is CASSLGSSTATNEKLFF. The full variable domain, with the rest looked up from reference TRBV28 and TRBJ1-4, is DVKVTQSSRYLVKRTGEKVFLECVQDMDHENMFWYRQDPGLGLRLIYFSYDVKMKEKGDIPEGYSVSREKKERFSLILESASTNQTSMYLCASSLGSSTATNEKLFFGSGTQLSVL.

The rearrangement links TRBV6-5 to TRBJ2-7; 7 bases match TRBD2. The CDR3 extends over 16 amino acids. CDR1 is MNHEY and CDR2 is SVGAGI in the germline V gene. Trimming took 4 bases from V and 2 from J; bases not matched to a gene: 11. As DNA, the CDR3 is TGTGCCAGCAGTTTTATTAGCGGGCAAATTCCCTACGAGCAGTACTTC. Encoded protein: CASSFISGQIPYEQYF.

The V and J genes are TRBV6-5 and TRBJ2-4, with 10 bases fitting TRBD1. Trimming cost V 4 bases and J 5 bases; bases outside gene matches: 11. The CDR3 spans 17 residues. Per germline, CDR1 MNHEY and CDR2 SVGAGI. The CDR3 DNA follows: TGTGCCAGCAGTTCCGGGACAGGGGCGCGGTTTGAAAACATTCAGTACTTC. Protein sequence: CASSSGTGARFENIQYF.

The J gene is TRBJ1-2, the V gene TRBV5-1; 7 bases are shared with TRBD1. CDR3 length: 15 residues. Trimming removed 0 bases from V and 9 bases from J; junction bases left unmatched: 11. Germline CDR1 and CDR2: SGHRS and YFSETQ. CDR3 in amino acids: CASSLGQRDSSRYTF. DNA of the CDR3: TGCGCCAGCAGCTTGGGCCAAAGGGACAGCTCACGCTACACCTTC.

CDR3 nucleotides: TGCGCCAGCAGAAGGCTGGACAGGGGGCCGTACGAGCAGTACTTC. Amino acids: CASRRLDRGPYEQYF. The V and J genes are TRBV5-1 and TRBJ2-7; the match to TRBD1 covers 11 bases. Germline-derived CDR1 and CDR2 are SGHRS and YFSETQ. The CDR3 consists of 15 residues. Trimming cost V 5 bases and J 4 bases; bases outside gene matches: 8.